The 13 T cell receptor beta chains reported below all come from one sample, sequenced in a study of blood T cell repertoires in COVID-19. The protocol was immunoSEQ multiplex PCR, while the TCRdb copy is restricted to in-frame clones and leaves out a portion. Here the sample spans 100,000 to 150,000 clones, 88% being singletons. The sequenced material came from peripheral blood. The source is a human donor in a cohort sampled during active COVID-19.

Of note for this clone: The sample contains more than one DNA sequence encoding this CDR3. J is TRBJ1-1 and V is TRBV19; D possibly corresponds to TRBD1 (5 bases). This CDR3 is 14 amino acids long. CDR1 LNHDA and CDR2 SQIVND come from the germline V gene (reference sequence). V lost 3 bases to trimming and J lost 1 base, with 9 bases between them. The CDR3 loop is CASSIQGANTEAFF. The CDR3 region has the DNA TGTGCCAGTAGTATTCAAGGGGCGAACACTGAAGCTTTCTTT.

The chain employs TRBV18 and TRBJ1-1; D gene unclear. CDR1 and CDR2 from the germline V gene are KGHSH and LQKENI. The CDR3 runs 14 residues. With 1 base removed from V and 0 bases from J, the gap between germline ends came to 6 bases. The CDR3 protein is CASSPLSVNTEAFF. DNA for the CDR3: TGTGCCAGCTCACCACTATCGGTGAACACTGAAGCTTTCTTT.

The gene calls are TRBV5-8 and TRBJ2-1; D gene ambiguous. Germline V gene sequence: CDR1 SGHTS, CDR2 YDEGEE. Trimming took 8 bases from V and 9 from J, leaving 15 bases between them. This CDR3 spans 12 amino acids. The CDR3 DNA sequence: TGTGCCAGATCATCAGGAATCAGTGAGCAGTTCTTC. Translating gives CARSSGISEQFF.

CDR3 nucleotides: TGTGCCAGCAGCCTGGCATCGGGAGAGCAGTACTTC. Its protein is CASSLASGEQYF. V usage is TRBV5-4 and J usage is TRBJ2-7; weak D call: TRBD2 (5 bases). The length of the CDR3 is 12 residues. The ends were cut back, 4 bases at V and 7 bases at J, with 12 bases in the middle. Germline CDR1 is SGHNT and CDR2 is YYREEE (reference sequence).

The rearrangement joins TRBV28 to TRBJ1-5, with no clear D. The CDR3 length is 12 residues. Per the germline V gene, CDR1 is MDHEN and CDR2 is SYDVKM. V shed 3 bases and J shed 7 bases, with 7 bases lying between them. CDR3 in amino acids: CASSFNLQPQHF. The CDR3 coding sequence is TGTGCCAGCAGTTTTAACTTGCAGCCCCAGCATTTT.

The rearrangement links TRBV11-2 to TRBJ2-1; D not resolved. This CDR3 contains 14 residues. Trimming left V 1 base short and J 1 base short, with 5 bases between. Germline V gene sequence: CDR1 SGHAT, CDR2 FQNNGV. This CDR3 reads CASSLGGSYNEQFF. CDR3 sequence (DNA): TGTGCCAGCAGCTTAGGAGGATCCTACAATGAGCAGTTCTTC.

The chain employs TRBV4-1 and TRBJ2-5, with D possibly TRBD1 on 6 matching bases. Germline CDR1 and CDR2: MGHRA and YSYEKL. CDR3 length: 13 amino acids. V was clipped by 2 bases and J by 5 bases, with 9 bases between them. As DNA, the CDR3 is TGCGCCAGCAGCCAATTCACAGGGGAGACCCAGTACTTC. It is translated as CASSQFTGETQYF.

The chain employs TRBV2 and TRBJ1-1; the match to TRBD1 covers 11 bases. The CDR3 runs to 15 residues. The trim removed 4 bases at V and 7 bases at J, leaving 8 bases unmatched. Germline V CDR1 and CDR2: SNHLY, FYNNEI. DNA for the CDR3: TGTGCCAGCAGTGTCGGGACAGGGGGAACGGGTGAAGCTTTCTTT. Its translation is CASSVGTGGTGEAFF.

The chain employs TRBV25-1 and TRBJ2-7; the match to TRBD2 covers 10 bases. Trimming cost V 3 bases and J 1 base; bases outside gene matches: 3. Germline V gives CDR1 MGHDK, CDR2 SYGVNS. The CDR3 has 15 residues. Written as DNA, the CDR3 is TGTGCCAGCAGTGAGGCTAGCGGGGGTTCCTACGAGCAGTACTTC. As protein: CASSEASGGSYEQYF.

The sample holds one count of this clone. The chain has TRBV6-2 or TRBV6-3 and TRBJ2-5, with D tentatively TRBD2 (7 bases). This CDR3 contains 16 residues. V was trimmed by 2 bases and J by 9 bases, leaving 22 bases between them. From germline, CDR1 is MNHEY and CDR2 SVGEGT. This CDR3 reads CASSYGAGARLGAQYF. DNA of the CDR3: TGTGCCAGCAGTTACGGTGCGGGGGCCCGGCTAGGGGCCCAGTACTTC.

In DNA, the CDR3 is TGCGCCAGCAGCCAAGAAACGGGGAGACCTAGCACAGATACGCAGTATTTT. Translating gives CASSQETGRPSTDTQYF. The chain carries TRBV4-1 and TRBJ2-3; weak D call: TRBD2 (5 bases). V lost 0 bases to trimming and J lost 0 bases, with 13 bases between them. Germline values: CDR1 MGHRA, CDR2 YSYEKL. The CDR3 covers 17 residues.

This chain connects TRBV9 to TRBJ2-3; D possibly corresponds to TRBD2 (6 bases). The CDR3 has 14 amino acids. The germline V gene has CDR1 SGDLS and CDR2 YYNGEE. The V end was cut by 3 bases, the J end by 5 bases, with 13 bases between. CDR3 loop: CASSGYGGIDTQYF. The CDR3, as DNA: TGTGCCAGCAGCGGTTACGGGGGAATAGATACGCAGTATTTT.

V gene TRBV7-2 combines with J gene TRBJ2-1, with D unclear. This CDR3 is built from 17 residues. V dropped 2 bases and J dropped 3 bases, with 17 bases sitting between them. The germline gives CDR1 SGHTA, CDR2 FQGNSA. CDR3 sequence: CASSLNAVEANYNEQFF. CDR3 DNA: TGTGCCAGCAGCTTAAACGCGGTAGAGGCAAACTACAATGAGCAGTTCTTC.